The clone carrying this TCR beta chain came up a few times. The data were taken from a study of T cell repertoires in cytomegalovirus infection. About the study: It was the public TCR beta signatures that indicated both CMV infection and matching HLA type.

Trimming left V 8 bases short and J 3 bases short, with 13 bases between. There are 13 residues in the CDR3. CDR1 ENHRY and CDR2 SYGVKD come from the germline V gene. One entry per CDR3 protein, called by TCRdb with MiXCR from the reads. The table lists approximately 200,000 distinct CDR3 sequences, 28% of them singletons. This chain links TRBV10-3 with TRBJ2-5, with D perhaps assigned TRBD1 or TRBD2 (6 bases each). The TCR was taken from a human donor in good health (CMV status not recorded). Some clones in this sample may be carry-over from other donors' samples. The specimen sequenced was PBMCs. CDR3: CAIGRGGEETQYF. CDR3 in DNA: TGTGCCATCGGCAGGGGAGGTGAAGAGACCCAGTACTTC.